This is a list of T cell receptor beta chains from one sample in a study of T-cell reconstitution after alpha-beta-depleted transplantation in children. MiXCR, applied by TCRdb to the PCR reads, yields one record per CDR3 protein. The table has 200,000 to 250,000 distinct CDR3 sequences, roughly 10% seen once. This material consisted of PBMCs from the stem cell graft donor, taken from the stem cell graft. Receptors were obtained from a human donor who donated a stem cell graft to a child with acute lymphoblastic leukemia. Both conserved end residues are part of each CDR3. Each record gives: V gene, clone size, D gene, J gene, CDR3 protein, CDR3 DNA. The D gene is left open where the match is weak. Part of the rows lack a size; the others show once, few, many or a class for expanded clones.

>TRBV9|many|.|TRBJ2-1
CASSVVNTYGSYNEQFF
TGTGCCAGCAGCGTAGTGAATACATATGGCTCCTACAATGAGCAGTTCTTC
>TRBV5-1|few|.|TRBJ2-7
CASRGDNSYEQYF
TGCGCCAGCAGGGGCGACAACTCCTACGAGCAGTACTTC
>TRBV12-3/TRBV12-4|.|.|TRBJ2-6
CASSSPTGPLISGANVLTF
TGTGCCAGCAGTTCTCCGACAGGCCCATTGATCTCTGGGGCCAACGTCCTGACTTTC
>TRBV7-2|few|.|TRBJ1-2
CASSLEGGTNYGYTF
TGTGCCAGCAGCTTAGAGGGGGGAACTAACTATGGCTACACCTTC
>TRBV11-2|.|TRBD1|TRBJ2-1
CASSLLTGGTSAEQFF
TGTGCCAGCAGCTTGTTAACAGGGGGGACCTCAGCAGAGCAGTTCTTC
>TRBV7-2|few|.|TRBJ1-5
CASSPSGHHSNQPQHF
TGTGCCAGCAGCCCCTCGGGGCACCATAGCAATCAGCCCCAGCATTTT
>TRBV5-5|few|TRBD1|TRBJ2-7
CASRAGTGNSYEQYF
TGTGCCAGCAGGGCCGGGACAGGGAACTCCTACGAGCAGTACTTC
>TRBV6-2/TRBV6-3|.|.|TRBJ1-1
CASRRTGPSMNTEAFF
TGTGCCAGCAGGAGAACAGGGCCGTCTATGAACACTGAAGCTTTCTTT
>TRBV20-1|.|TRBD1|TRBJ1-5
CSAHPGQKNQPQHF
TGCAGTGCCCACCCGGGACAGAAAAATCAGCCCCAGCATTTT
>TRBV5-1|few|.|TRBJ2-2
CASSLAVRRTGELFF
TGCGCCAGCAGCTTGGCGGTTCGGAGGACTGGGGAGCTGTTTTTT
>TRBV15|many|.|TRBJ2-3
CATSRDRDSTDTQYF
TGTGCCACCAGCAGAGATCGGGACAGCACAGATACGCAGTATTTT
>TRBV7-9|.|.|TRBJ1-2
CASSLAMGVNYGYTF
TGTGCCAGCAGCTTAGCGATGGGGGTAAACTATGGCTACACCTTC
>TRBV14|many|.|TRBJ1-1
CASSLLATGQLNTEAFF
TGTGCCAGCAGCCTCCTTGCAACTGGACAGTTGAACACTGAAGCTTTCTTT
>TRBV10-1|.|.|TRBJ1-1
CASSADDEAFF
TGCGCCAGCAGTGCCGACGACGAGGCTTTCTTT
>TRBV12-3/TRBV12-4|many|.|TRBJ1-1
CASSRQAVLNTEAFF
TGTGCCAGCAGTCGACAGGCGGTCTTGAACACTGAAGCTTTCTTT
>TRBV20-1|many|TRBD1|TRBJ1-1
CSARTGLSNTEAFF
TGCAGTGCACGGACAGGGTTGAGCAACACTGAAGCTTTCTTT
>TRBV4-3|many|.|TRBJ1-1
CASSQDSDPMNTEAFF
TGCGCCAGCAGCCAAGATTCCGACCCGATGAACACTGAAGCTTTCTTT
>TRBV5-6|.|.|TRBJ2-7
CASSSPGKGLNEQYF
TGTGCCAGCAGCTCTCCGGGGAAGGGGCTTAACGAGCAGTACTTC
>TRBV5-1|many|.|TRBJ2-3
CASSLTPASTDTQYF
TGCGCCAGCAGCTTAACTCCTGCTAGCACAGATACGCAGTATTTT
>TRBV5-1|.|.|TRBJ2-4
CASSLGLGVGAKNIQYF
TGCGCCAGCAGCTTGGGTTTAGGGGTCGGGGCCAAAAACATTCAGTACTTC
>TRBV25-1|.|.|TRBJ2-7
CASSWGETGEQYF
TGTGCCAGCAGTTGGGGAGAGACGGGCGAGCAGTACTTC
>TRBV19|few|.|TRBJ1-1
CASSMWQGRGKNTEAFF
TGTGCCAGTAGTATGTGGCAGGGCAGAGGTAAGAACACTGAAGCTTTCTTT
>TRBV7-9|many|.|TRBJ2-3
CASSLGIISTDTQYF
TGTGCCAGCAGCTTAGGGATTATCTCGACAGATACGCAGTATTTT
>TRBV4-3|.|TRBD1|TRBJ1-6
CASSQVVARDSSYNSPLHF
TGCGCCAGCAGCCAAGTGGTTGCCCGGGACAGCTCCTATAATTCACCCCTCCACTTT
>TRBV12-3/TRBV12-4|many|TRBD2|TRBJ2-1
CASSVLAGGHNEQFF
TGTGCCAGCAGCGTGCTAGCGGGGGGTCACAATGAGCAGTTCTTC
>TRBV7-9|.|.|TRBJ2-1
CASSLAGGQSDEQFF
TGTGCCAGCAGCTTAGCGGGGGGGCAATCGGATGAGCAGTTCTTC
>TRBV5-1|few|.|TRBJ1-2
CASSPRDNYGYTF
TGCGCCAGCAGCCCCAGAGATAACTATGGCTACACCTTC
>TRBV20-1|.|.|TRBJ1-1
CSAMRGNTEAFF
TGCAGTGCTATGAGGGGTAACACTGAAGCTTTCTTT
>TRBV7-6|.|.|TRBJ1-4
CASSFRSTNEKLFF
TGTGCCAGCAGCTTCAGATCAACTAATGAAAAACTGTTTTTT
>TRBV18|few|.|TRBJ2-7
CASSPDTRGEQYF
TGTGCCAGCTCTCCTGACACCAGGGGAGAGCAGTACTTC
>TRBV4-2|.|.|TRBJ2-3
CASSQDLAESTDTQYF
TGTGCCAGCAGCCAAGATTTGGCCGAGAGCACAGATACGCAGTATTTT
>TRBV12-3/TRBV12-4|many|.|TRBJ1-4
CASRAQENSNEKLFF
TGTGCCAGCAGAGCACAGGAAAACTCTAATGAAAAACTGTTTTTT
>TRBV19|.|TRBD2|TRBJ2-1
CASRRPGTSGAHEQFF
TGTGCCAGTAGGAGGCCCGGGACTAGCGGGGCTCATGAGCAGTTCTTC
>TRBV6-1|.|TRBD2|TRBJ2-3
CASRGVRGGQKERDTQYF
TGTGCCAGCAGGGGGGTGCGGGGGGGCCAAAAGGAGCGGGATACGCAGTATTTT
>TRBV7-2|.|TRBD1|TRBJ1-4
CASSPGQVNEKLFF
TGTGCCAGCAGCCCTGGACAGGTTAATGAAAAACTGTTTTTT
>TRBV5-1|many|TRBD2|TRBJ2-1
CASSLTSGGASYNEQFF
TGCGCCAGCAGCTTGACTAGCGGGGGGGCGTCTTACAATGAGCAGTTCTTC
>TRBV19|few|.|TRBJ2-1
CASSIGPEGYNEQFF
TGTGCCAGTAGTATAGGTCCCGAGGGCTACAATGAGCAGTTCTTC
>TRBV19|.|.|TRBJ2-2
CASRPPTSSTGELFF
TGTGCCAGTAGGCCCCCGACTAGTTCCACCGGGGAGCTGTTTTTT
>TRBV5-1|.|TRBD1|TRBJ1-4
CASSFIQGSNEKLFF
TGCGCCAGCAGCTTTATACAGGGGTCCAACGAAAAACTGTTTTTT
>TRBV20-1|few|TRBD1|TRBJ1-2
CSARVDRVYGYTF
TGCAGTGCTAGAGTGGACAGGGTCTATGGCTACACCTTC